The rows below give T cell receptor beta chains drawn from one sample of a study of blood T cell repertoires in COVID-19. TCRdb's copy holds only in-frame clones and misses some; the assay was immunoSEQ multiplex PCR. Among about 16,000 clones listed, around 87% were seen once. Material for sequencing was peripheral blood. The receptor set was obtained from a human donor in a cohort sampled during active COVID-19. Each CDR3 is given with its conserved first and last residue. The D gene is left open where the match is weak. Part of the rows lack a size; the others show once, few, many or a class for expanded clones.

TGTGCCAGCAGCTTGGCCGGGGGAAACACCATATATTTT	CASSLAGGNTIYF	TRBV5-6	NA	NA	TRBJ1-3
TGCGCCAGCAGCCTGGGACTAGCGGTGACCACAGATACGCAGTATTTT	CASSLGLAVTTDTQYF	TRBV4-1	TRBD2	NA	TRBJ2-3
TGTGCCAGCAGCCAAGAGGAGGGAGGGCCAGAGACCCAGTACTTC	CASSQEEGGPETQYF	TRBV3-1/TRBV3-2	TRBD2	NA	TRBJ2-5
TGCGCCAGCAGCTTGGGCTACCTCGGCAGGGCCACTGAAGCTTTCTTT	CASSLGYLGRATEAFF	TRBV5-1	NA	NA	TRBJ1-1
TGTGCCAGCAGGCAACAGCAGATAGAGTCAACTAATGAAAAACTGTTTTTT	CASRQQQIESTNEKLFF	TRBV2	NA	NA	TRBJ1-4
TGTGCCAGCAGACCCCTCGGCGGGGGTCAGACTGAAGCTTTCTTT	CASRPLGGGQTEAFF	TRBV6-6	NA	NA	TRBJ1-1
TGTGCCAGCTCGCGACAGGGTAGCACAGATACGCAGTATTTT	CASSRQGSTDTQYF	TRBV18	TRBD1	NA	TRBJ2-3
TGCGCCAGCAGTGAGTGGGGGGTTAGTAATCAGCCCCAGCATTTT	CASSEWGVSNQPQHF	TRBV10-1	NA	few	TRBJ1-5
TGCAGTGCTAGTCGACAGGGTACCTACGAGCAGTACTTC	CSASRQGTYEQYF	TRBV20-1	TRBD1	NA	TRBJ2-7
TGTGCCAGCAGCCACGATGCGACTGGAAACACCATATATTTT	CASSHDATGNTIYF	TRBV3-1/TRBV3-2	NA	NA	TRBJ1-3
TGTGCCAGCAGCATCACTAGCGGGGGGGCTTGGGAGACCCAGTACTTC	CASSITSGGAWETQYF	TRBV9	TRBD2	NA	TRBJ2-5
TGCGCCAGCAGCTCCTACGGGACAGGGGGGATTGAGCAGTACTTC	CASSSYGTGGIEQYF	TRBV5-1	TRBD1	NA	TRBJ2-7
TGTGCCAGCAGCTCCCTGTCTCCAGGGGGCCGATCCTACAATGAGCAGTTCTTC	CASSSLSPGGRSYNEQFF	TRBV7-8	TRBD1	NA	TRBJ2-1
TGTGCCATCAGTGAGTCGAACATTCCGTTCTTC	CAISESNIPFF	TRBV10-3	NA	few	TRBJ2-1
TGCGCCAGCAGCCTTCCCGGGACTAGCGGGGGGAACTACCAAGAGACCCAGTACTTC	CASSLPGTSGGNYQETQYF	TRBV5-1	TRBD2	NA	TRBJ2-5
TGTGCCAGCAGCCCGAGGACAGGGTATTCACCCCTCCACTTT	CASSPRTGYSPLHF	TRBV7-2	TRBD1	NA	TRBJ1-6
TGTGCCAGCAGTTATGACAGGGGCAGCGGGACTGAAGCTTTCTTT	CASSYDRGSGTEAFF	TRBV6-5	TRBD1	NA	TRBJ1-1
TGTGCCAGCTCAATCCTAGAGGGAAGGAGCACAGATACGCAGTATTTT	CASSILEGRSTDTQYF	TRBV18	NA	NA	TRBJ2-3
TGCGCCAGCAGCCTTGGGACAGCCTACAATGAGCAGTTCTTC	CASSLGTAYNEQFF	TRBV5-1	TRBD1	NA	TRBJ2-1
TGTGCCAGCCCTTCGGCGTGGGGAATCGCGCGGGAAGAGACCCAGTACTTC	CASPSAWGIAREETQYF	TRBV5-8	NA	NA	TRBJ2-5
TGTGCCAGCAGTTACTCAGGGGGAAGCACTAATGAAAAACTGTTTTTT	CASSYSGGSTNEKLFF	TRBV6-5	NA	NA	TRBJ1-4
TGTGCCAGCAGCCCACGACTAGCGGGCGCTGAGCAGTTCTTC	CASSPRLAGAEQFF	TRBV11-1	TRBD2	NA	TRBJ2-1